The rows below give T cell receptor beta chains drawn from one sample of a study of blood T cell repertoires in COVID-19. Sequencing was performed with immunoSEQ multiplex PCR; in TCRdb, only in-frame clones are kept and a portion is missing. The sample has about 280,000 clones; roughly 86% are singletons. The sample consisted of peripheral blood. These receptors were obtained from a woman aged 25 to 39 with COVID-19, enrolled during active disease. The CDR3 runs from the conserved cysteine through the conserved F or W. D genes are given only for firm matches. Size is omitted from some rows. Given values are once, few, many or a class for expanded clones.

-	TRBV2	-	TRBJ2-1	CASEVQRLDEQFF	TGTGCCAGCGAAGTCCAGAGGTTAGATGAGCAGTTCTTC
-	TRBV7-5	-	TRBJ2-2	CVRSAGLAPNTGELFF	TGTGTCAGAAGCGCGGGACTAGCGCCGAACACCGGGGAGCTGTTTTTT
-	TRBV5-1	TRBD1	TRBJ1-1	CASSLVQGANTEAFF	TGCGCCAGCAGCTTGGTCCAGGGGGCGAACACTGAAGCTTTCTTT
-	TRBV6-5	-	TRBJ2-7	CASSYGGAPSYEQYF	TGTGCCAGCAGTTACGGGGGGGCCCCCTCCTACGAGCAGTACTTC
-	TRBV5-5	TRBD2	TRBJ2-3	CASQAQTTSLPADTQYF	TGTGCCAGCCAAGCCCAAACGACTAGCCTCCCCGCAGATACGCAGTATTTT
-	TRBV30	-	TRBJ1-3	CAWSVWEASGNTIYF	TGTGCCTGGAGTGTTTGGGAGGCCTCTGGAAACACCATATATTTT
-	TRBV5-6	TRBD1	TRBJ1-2	CASSLVGPRGNGYTF	TGTGCCAGCAGCTTGGTGGGGCCCAGGGGGAATGGCTACACCTTC
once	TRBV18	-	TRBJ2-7	CASSTAYEQYF	TGTGCCAGCTCCACAGCTTACGAGCAGTACTTC
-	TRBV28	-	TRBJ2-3	CASTLESHSSTDTQYF	TGTGCCAGCACCCTAGAAAGTCACTCTAGCACAGATACGCAGTATTTT
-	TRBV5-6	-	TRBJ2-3	CASSLIKQRVSTDTQYF	TGTGCCAGCAGCTTGATCAAGCAGCGGGTGAGCACAGATACGCAGTATTTT
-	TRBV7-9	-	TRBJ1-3	CASSHPPGAGNTIYF	TGTGCCAGCAGCCACCCCCCAGGGGCTGGAAACACCATATATTTT
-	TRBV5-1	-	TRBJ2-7	CASRGGIGYEQYF	TGCGCCAGCAGAGGGGGAATTGGCTACGAGCAGTACTTC
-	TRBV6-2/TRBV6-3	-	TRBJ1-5	CASSSGEGVLIQSNQPQHF	TGTGCCAGCAGTTCTGGGGAGGGAGTACTCATACAGAGCAATCAGCCCCAGCATTTT
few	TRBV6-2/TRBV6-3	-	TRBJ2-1	CASSYSGSSGLYNEQFF	TGTGCCAGCAGTTACTCAGGTTCGAGCGGCCTTTACAATGAGCAGTTCTTC
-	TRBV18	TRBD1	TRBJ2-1	CASSPVGTGAYEQFF	TGTGCCAGCTCACCCGTCGGGACAGGGGCGTATGAGCAGTTCTTC
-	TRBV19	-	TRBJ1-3	CASSISVSGNTIYF	TGTGCCAGTAGTATAAGCGTTTCTGGAAACACCATATATTTT
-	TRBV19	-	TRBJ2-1	CASKGQYNEQFF	TGTGCCAGTAAAGGACAGTACAATGAGCAGTTCTTC
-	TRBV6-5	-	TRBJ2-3	CASSPFEASSNTQYF	TGTGCCAGCAGTCCCTTTGAGGCATCTTCGAATACGCAGTATTTT
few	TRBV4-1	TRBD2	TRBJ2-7	CASSLRTSGGYEQYF	TGCGCCAGCAGCCTCAGGACTAGCGGGGGTTACGAGCAGTACTTC
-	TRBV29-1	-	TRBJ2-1	CSVDTRGNNNEQFF	TGCAGCGTTGATACCCGCGGGAATAACAATGAGCAGTTCTTC
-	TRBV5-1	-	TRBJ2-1	CASSRDSYNEQFF	TGCGCCAGCAGCCGGGACTCTTACAATGAGCAGTTCTTC
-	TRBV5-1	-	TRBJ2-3	CASSSTDTQYF	TGCGCCAGCTCTAGCACAGATACGCAGTATTTT
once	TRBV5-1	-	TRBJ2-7	CAIRPPKGEGASSSEQYF	TGCGCCATCCGCCCTCCTAAGGGGGAAGGGGCCAGCTCTTCCGAGCAGTACTTC